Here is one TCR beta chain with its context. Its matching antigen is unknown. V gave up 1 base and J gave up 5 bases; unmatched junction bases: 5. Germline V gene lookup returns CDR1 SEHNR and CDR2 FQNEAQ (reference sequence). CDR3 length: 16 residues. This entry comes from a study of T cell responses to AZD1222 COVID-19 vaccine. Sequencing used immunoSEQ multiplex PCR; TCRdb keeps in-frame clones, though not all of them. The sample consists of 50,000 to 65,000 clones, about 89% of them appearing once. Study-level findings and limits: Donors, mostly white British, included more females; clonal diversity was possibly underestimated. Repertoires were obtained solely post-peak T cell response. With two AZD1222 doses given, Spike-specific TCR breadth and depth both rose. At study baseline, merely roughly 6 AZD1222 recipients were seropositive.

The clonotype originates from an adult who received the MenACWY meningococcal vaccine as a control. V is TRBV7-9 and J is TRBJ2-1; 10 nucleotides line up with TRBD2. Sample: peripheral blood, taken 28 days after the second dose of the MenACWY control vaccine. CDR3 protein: CASSLVTSGTHNEQFF. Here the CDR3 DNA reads TGTGCCAGCAGCTTAGTAACTAGCGGGACTCACAATGAGCAGTTCTTC.